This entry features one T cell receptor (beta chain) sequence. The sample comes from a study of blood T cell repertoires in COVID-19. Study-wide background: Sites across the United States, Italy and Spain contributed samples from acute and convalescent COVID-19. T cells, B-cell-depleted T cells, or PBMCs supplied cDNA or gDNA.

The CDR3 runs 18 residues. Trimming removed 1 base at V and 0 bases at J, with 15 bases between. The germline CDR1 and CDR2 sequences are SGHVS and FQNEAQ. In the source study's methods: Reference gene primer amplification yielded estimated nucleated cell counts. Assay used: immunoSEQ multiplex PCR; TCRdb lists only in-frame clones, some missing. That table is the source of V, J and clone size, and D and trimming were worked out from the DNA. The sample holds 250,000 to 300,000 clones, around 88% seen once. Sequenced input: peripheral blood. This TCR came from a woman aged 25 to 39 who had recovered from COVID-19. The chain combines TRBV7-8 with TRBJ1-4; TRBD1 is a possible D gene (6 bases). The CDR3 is CASSLVATYRATNEKLFF. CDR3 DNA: TGTGCCAGCAGCTTAGTAGCCACTTACAGGGCAACTAATGAAAAACTGTTTTTT.